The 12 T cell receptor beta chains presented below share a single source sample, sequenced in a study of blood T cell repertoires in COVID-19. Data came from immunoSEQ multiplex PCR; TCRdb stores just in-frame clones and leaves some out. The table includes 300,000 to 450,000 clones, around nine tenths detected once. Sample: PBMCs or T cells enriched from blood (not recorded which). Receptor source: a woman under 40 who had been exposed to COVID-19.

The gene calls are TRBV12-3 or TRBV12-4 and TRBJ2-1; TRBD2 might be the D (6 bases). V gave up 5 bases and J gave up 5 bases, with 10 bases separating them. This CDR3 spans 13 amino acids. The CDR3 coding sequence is TGTGCCAGCAGTCCGGGACTGAACAATGAGCAGTTCTTC. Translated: CASSPGLNNEQFF.

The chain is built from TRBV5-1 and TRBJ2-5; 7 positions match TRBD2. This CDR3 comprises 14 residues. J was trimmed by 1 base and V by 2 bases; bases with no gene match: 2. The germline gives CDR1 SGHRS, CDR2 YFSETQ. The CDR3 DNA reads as TGCGCCAGCAGCTTTGGGACTACCCAAGAGACCCAGTACTTC. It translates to CASSFGTTQETQYF. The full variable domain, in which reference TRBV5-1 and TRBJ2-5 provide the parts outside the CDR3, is KAGVTQTPRYLIKTRGQQVTLSCSPISGHRSVSWYQQTPGQGLQFLFEYFSETQRNKGNFPGRFSGRQFSNSRSEMNVSTLELGDSALYLCASSFGTTQETQYFGPGTRLLVL.

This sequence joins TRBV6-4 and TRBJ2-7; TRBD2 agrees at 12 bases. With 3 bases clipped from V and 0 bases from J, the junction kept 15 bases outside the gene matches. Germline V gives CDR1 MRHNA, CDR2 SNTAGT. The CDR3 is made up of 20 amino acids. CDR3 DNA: TGTGCCAGCAGTGAGGGAGGGAGACCGGGACTAGCGGGCCTCTCCTACGAGCAGTACTTC. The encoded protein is CASSEGGRPGLAGLSYEQYF.

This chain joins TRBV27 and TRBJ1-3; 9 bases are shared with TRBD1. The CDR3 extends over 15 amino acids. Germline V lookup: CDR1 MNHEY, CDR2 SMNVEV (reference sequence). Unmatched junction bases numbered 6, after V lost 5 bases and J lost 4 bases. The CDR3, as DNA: TGTGCCAGCAGTATAACAGGGGGCCCCGGAAACACCATATATTTT. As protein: CASSITGGPGNTIYF.

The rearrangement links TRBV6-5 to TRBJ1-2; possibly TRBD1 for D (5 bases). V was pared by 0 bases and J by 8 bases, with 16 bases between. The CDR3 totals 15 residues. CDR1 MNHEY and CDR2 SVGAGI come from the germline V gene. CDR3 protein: CASSYSGDSSRGYTF. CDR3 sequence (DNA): TGTGCCAGCAGTTACTCGGGGGACTCTTCGCGGGGCTACACCTTC.

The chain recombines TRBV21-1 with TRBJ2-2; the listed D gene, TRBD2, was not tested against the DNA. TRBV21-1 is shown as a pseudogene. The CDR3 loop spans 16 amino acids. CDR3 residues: CASSLTSGRDTGELFF. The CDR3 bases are TGTGCCAGCAGCCTTACTAGCGGGAGAGACACCGGGGAGCTGTTTTTT.

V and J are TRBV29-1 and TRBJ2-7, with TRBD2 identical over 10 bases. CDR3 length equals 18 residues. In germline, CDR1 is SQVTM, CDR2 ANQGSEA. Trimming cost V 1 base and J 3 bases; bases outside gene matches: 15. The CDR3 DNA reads TGCAGCGTTGAAGGGCTAGCGGGGGCCCCGGAGCCTTACTACGAGCAGTACTTC. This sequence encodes CSVEGLAGAPEPYYEQYF.

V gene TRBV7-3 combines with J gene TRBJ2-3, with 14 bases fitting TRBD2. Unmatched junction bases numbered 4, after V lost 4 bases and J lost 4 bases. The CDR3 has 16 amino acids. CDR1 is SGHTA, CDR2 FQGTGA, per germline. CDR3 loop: CASSSRLAGGPDTQYF. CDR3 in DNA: TGTGCCAGCAGCTCCAGACTAGCGGGAGGGCCAGATACGCAGTATTTT.

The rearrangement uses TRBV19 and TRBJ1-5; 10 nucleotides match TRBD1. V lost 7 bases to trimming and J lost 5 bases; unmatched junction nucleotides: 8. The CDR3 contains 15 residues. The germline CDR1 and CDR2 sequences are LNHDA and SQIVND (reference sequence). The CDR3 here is CASTADRGRDQPQHF. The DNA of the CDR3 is TGTGCCAGTACCGCTGACAGGGGGCGCGATCAGCCCCAGCATTTT.

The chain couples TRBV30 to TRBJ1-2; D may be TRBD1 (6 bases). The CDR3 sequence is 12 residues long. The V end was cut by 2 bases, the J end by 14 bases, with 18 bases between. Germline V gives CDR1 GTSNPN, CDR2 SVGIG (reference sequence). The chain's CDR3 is CAWSSRDTASTF. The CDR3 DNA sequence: TGTGCCTGGAGTAGCCGGGACACCGCCTCAACCTTC.

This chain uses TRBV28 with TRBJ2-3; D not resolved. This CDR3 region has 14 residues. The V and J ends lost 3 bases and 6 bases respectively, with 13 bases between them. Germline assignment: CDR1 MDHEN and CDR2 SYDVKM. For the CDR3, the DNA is TGTGCCAGCAGTTTGCGGATCTCCCGGGATACGCAGTATTTT. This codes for CASSLRISRDTQYF.

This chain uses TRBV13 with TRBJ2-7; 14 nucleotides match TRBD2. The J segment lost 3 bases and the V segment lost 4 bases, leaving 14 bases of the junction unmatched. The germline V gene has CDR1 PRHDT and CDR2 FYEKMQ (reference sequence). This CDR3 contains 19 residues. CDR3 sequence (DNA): TGTGCCAGCAGCTCTTCCGGGACTAGCGGGAGTGTCTTGGACTACGAGCAGTACTTC. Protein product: CASSSSGTSGSVLDYEQYF.